Following are 21 T cell receptor beta chains from one sample sequenced in a study of Ad26.COV2.S vaccination and SARS-CoV-2 variants. The data were produced by immunoSEQ multiplex PCR, yet TCRdb's version contains in-frame clones alone and is incomplete. The data show 360,000 or so clones, roughly 84% seen once. Treatment: about 20 received Ad26.COV2.S at low or high dose, single or two shots; roughly 5 received placebo; per-sample allocation not given. Sampling was done on day 63 after the first vaccine or placebo injection. This sample comprised peripheral blood, obtained in a trial of Ad26.COV2.S vaccine versus placebo. The receptors were gathered from a person aged 18 to 65 who received the Ad26.COV2.S COVID-19 vaccine or a placebo.

J is TRBJ1-6 and V is TRBV5-6, with no clear D. V lost 1 base, J lost 9 bases, and 11 bases lay in between. This CDR3 has 14 residues. CDR1 SGHDT and CDR2 YYEEEE come from the germline V gene. The CDR3 DNA reads TGTGCCAGCAGCTTGTACCCCCTCGCTTCACCCCTCCACTTT. Amino acids: CASSLYPLASPLHF.

In its sample, this clone was seen once. J is TRBJ2-5 and V is TRBV27; no reliable D call. Germline V CDR1 and CDR2: MNHEY, SMNVEV (reference sequence). The V gene lost 6 bases and the J gene lost 1 base, with 15 bases spanning the gap. The CDR3 spans 15 residues. CDR3 coding DNA: TGTGCCAGCAGCCCCTCCTGGACCTCCCAAGAGACCCAGTACTTC. This translates into CASSPSWTSQETQYF.

The chain couples TRBV28 to TRBJ1-1; D call uncertain. V was clipped by 3 bases and J by 0 bases, with 5 bases between them. CDR1 is MDHEN, CDR2 SYDVKM, per germline. CDR3 length equals 13 residues. The CDR3 loop is CASSFRLNTEAFF. CDR3 nucleotide sequence: TGTGCCAGCAGTTTTCGCTTGAACACTGAAGCTTTCTTT.

This clone was counted between two and nine times. This chain uses TRBV4-1 with TRBJ1-5; D call uncertain. CDR1 is MGHRA and CDR2 is YSYEKL in the germline V gene. V was shortened by 4 bases and J by 5 bases, with 18 bases between the two germline ends. The CDR3 is 16 residues long. For the CDR3, the DNA is TGCGCCAGCAGCCTAGGGATAGGTTTCGGGGATCAGCCCCAGCATTTT. Translation gives CASSLGIGFGDQPQHF.

This clone was found once. The chain recombines TRBV12-3 or TRBV12-4 with TRBJ1-1; no firm D call. CDR3 size: 13 residues. Deletions cut 6 bases from V and 4 bases from J, with 12 bases between. Here the CDR3 DNA reads TGTGCCAGCAGGAGGACGGGGTTCACTGAAGCTTTCTTT. Translating it yields CASRRTGFTEAFF.

This clone was counted between two and nine times. In DNA form, the CDR3 reads TGTGCCAGCAGCCCCCTTGACCAGCCCCAGCATTTT. This encodes CASSPLDQPQHF. V and J are TRBV7-6 and TRBJ1-5; unclear D gene. Per the germline V gene, CDR1 is SGHVS and CDR2 is FNYEAQ. The CDR3 contains 12 residues. V lost 5 bases to trimming and J lost 7 bases, with 9 bases between them.

The rearrangement links TRBV19 to TRBJ1-2; 7 positions agree with TRBD1. Germline CDR1 is LNHDA and CDR2 is SQIVND (reference sequence). V was pared by 5 bases and J by 3 bases, with 3 bases of the junction left unmatched. CDR3 length: 13 amino acids. CDR3 loop: CASSRDSDYGYTF. The CDR3 coding sequence is TGTGCCAGTAGTCGGGACAGTGACTATGGCTACACCTTC.

CDR3 region: CASKVRGDGNQPQHF. In DNA form, the CDR3 reads TGTGCCAGCAAGGTTAGGGGGGACGGCAATCAGCCCCAGCATTTT. This chain joins TRBV6-6 and TRBJ1-5; tentative D call: TRBD1 (6 bases). The V gene's germline CDR1 is MNHNY and CDR2 SVGAGI (reference sequence). The CDR3 runs 15 residues. The V gene lost 7 bases and the J gene lost 2 bases, with 15 bases spanning the gap.

The CDR3, as DNA: TGTGCCAGCAGTTTAGTCGAGGGAAACACCATATATTTT. It is translated as CASSLVEGNTIYF. The chain joins TRBV12-3 or TRBV12-4 to TRBJ1-3, with unresolved D. The ends were cut back, 1 base at V and 4 bases at J, with 5 bases in the middle. The CDR3 contains 13 residues.

The chain couples TRBV15 to TRBJ1-5, with a tentative D call TRBD1 (6 bases). Germline V gives CDR1 LNHNV, CDR2 YYDKDF (reference sequence). CDR3 length equals 15 residues. V lost 4 bases, J lost 6 bases, and 16 bases lay in between. The CDR3 DNA sequence: TGTGCCACCAGCATCGTCTCGGGGGCCGGTCAGCCCCAGCATTTT. Its translation: CATSIVSGAGQPQHF. Using reference TRBV15 and TRBJ1-5 for the parts outside the CDR3, the full variable domain is DAMVIQNPRYQVTQFGKPVTLSCSQTLNHNVMYWYQQKSSQAPKLLFHYYDKDFNNEADTPDNFQSRRPNTSFCFLDIRSPGLGDTAMYLCATSIVSGAGQPQHFGDGTRLSIL.

The sample holds a few counts of this clone. The chain employs TRBV2 and TRBJ1-1; D not resolved. The V and J ends lost 6 bases and 0 bases respectively, with 11 bases between them. CDR1 SNHLY and CDR2 FYNNEI come from the germline V gene. The CDR3 consists of 14 residues. CDR3 sequence: CASSPETVNTEAFF. CDR3 bases: TGTGCCAGCAGCCCCGAAACAGTGAACACTGAAGCTTTCTTT.

The chain carries TRBV3-1 (or the pseudogene TRBV3-2) and TRBJ2-6; D gene ambiguous. Germline V CDR1 and CDR2: LGHDT, YNNKEL (reference sequence). Trimming stripped 0 bases from V and 0 bases from J, with 12 bases between. This CDR3 is built from 18 residues. The CDR3 loop reads CASSQDLVLLSGANVLTF. CDR3 in DNA: TGTGCCAGCAGCCAAGATCTGGTTCTTCTCTCTGGGGCCAACGTCCTGACTTTC.

The chain has TRBV6-5 and TRBJ1-6; a weak D match, TRBD1 (5 bases). CDR3 length equals 14 residues. Between the trimmed V and J ends, which lost 2 bases and 9 bases, there was a span of 11 bases. Germline CDR1 and CDR2: MNHEY and SVGAGI. This CDR3 reads CASSYLQGISPLHF. The CDR3, as DNA: TGTGCCAGCAGTTACCTCCAGGGAATTTCACCCCTCCACTTT.

This rearrangement joins TRBV4-3 to TRBJ2-6; D not resolved. The V end lost 0 bases, the J end lost 0 bases, and 6 bases lay between the germline ends. The CDR3 length is 16 residues. The V gene's germline CDR1 is LGHNA and CDR2 YSLEER. The CDR3 DNA is TGCGCCAGCAGCCAAGATGCGGCCTCTGGGGCCAACGTCCTGACTTTC. It is translated as CASSQDAASGANVLTF.

The chain combines TRBV12-5 with TRBJ1-2; D gene unclear. The CDR3 consists of 18 residues. Germline V gives CDR1 LGHNT, CDR2 FRNRAP. Trimming took off 0 bases at V and 5 bases at J, with 22 bases between the two ends. The CDR3 DNA is TGTGCTAGTGGTTTGGTTGGTTCCGGGAACCGCCTTCGATATGGCTACACCTTC. This gives the protein CASGLVGSGNRLRYGYTF. Full variable domain (missing parts from reference TRBV12-5 and TRBJ1-2): DARVTQTPRHKVTEMGQEVTMRCQPILGHNTVFWYRQTMMQGLELLAYFRNRAPLDDSGMPKDRFSAEMPDATLATLKIQPSEPRDSAVYFCASGLVGSGNRLRYGYTFGSGTRLTVV.

Worth noting for this clone: This likely traces to a read error, being one base from a far larger clone. The same CDR3 arises from other DNA sequences in this sample as well. J is TRBJ2-7 and V is TRBV15, with TRBD1 matching over 8 bases. Germline V gene lookup returns CDR1 LNHNV and CDR2 YYDKDF (reference sequence). V lost 1 base and J lost 2; bases outside the gene matches: 1. The CDR3 spans 14 residues. CDR3 sequence reads: CATSRGQGPYEQYF. For the CDR3, the DNA is TGTGCCACCAGCAGAGGACAGGGGCCCTACGAGCAGTACTTC. Full variable domain (missing parts from reference TRBV15 and TRBJ2-7): DAMVIQNPRYQVTQFGKPVTLSCSQTLNHNVMYWYQQKSSQAPKLLFHYYDKDFNNEADTPDNFQSRRPNTSFCFLDIRSPGLGDTAMYLCATSRGQGPYEQYFGPGTRLTVT.

The chain combines TRBV11-2 with TRBJ1-4; D gene unclear. V shed 0 bases and J shed 1 base, with 12 bases lying between them. The CDR3 is made up of 17 amino acids. Germline lookup yields CDR1 SGHAT and CDR2 FQNNGV. The CDR3 sequence is CASSLDPSVKTNEKLFF. The CDR3 nucleotides read TGTGCCAGCAGCTTAGATCCATCAGTGAAAACTAATGAAAAACTGTTTTTT.

The rearrangement joins TRBV6-2 or TRBV6-3 to TRBJ2-2, with 8 bases fitting TRBD2. CDR3 length equals 14 residues. With V trimmed by 5 bases and J by 7 bases, 6 bases remained unmatched. Germline CDR1 MNHEY, CDR2 SVGEGT. This CDR3 is CASSNPGLVGELFF. CDR3 sequence (DNA): TGTGCCAGCAGTAACCCGGGACTAGTCGGGGAGCTGTTTTTT.

The J gene is TRBJ1-4, the V gene TRBV5-5; D unclear. The V end was cut by 4 bases, the J end by 7 bases, with 8 bases between. The CDR3 totals 12 residues. The germline V gene has CDR1 SGHKS and CDR2 YYEKEE (reference sequence). The CDR3 sequence: CASSQTVEKLFF. CDR3 sequence (DNA): TGTGCCAGCAGCCAGACGGTTGAAAAACTGTTTTTT.

This chain joins TRBV29-1 and TRBJ2-7, with 8 bases matching TRBD2. This CDR3 comprises 13 residues. V was clipped by 3 bases and J by 4 bases; unmatched bases: 5. Germline V gene data show CDR1 as SQVTM and CDR2 as ANQGSEA. CDR3 DNA: TGCAGCGTTGAGGGTAGCGGGGTATACGAGCAGTACTTC. Protein: CSVEGSGVYEQYF.

The genes are TRBV19 and TRBJ2-6; the D is unclear. The CDR3 contains 15 residues. Germline CDR1 is LNHDA and CDR2 is SQIVND (reference sequence). Deletions cut 5 bases from V and 0 bases from J, with 8 bases between. The CDR3 loop reads CASSQLYSGANVLTF. DNA for the CDR3: TGTGCCAGTAGTCAACTGTACTCTGGGGCCAACGTCCTGACTTTC.